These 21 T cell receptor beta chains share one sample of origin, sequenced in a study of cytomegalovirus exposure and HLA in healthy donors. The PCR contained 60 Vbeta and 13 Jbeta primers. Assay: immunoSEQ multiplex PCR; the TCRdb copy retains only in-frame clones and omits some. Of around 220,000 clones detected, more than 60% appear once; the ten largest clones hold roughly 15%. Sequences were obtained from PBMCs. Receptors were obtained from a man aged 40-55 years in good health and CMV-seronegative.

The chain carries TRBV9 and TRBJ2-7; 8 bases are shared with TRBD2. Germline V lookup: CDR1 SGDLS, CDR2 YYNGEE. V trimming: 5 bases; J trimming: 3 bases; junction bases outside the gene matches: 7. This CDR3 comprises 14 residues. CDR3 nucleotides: TGTGCCAGCAGTCTATCCGGGACTAGCTACGAGCAGTACTTC. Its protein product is CASSLSGTSYEQYF.

Here the CDR3 reads CASNYHRNSYEQYF. In nucleotides, the CDR3 is TGTGCCAGCAATTACCACAGGAACTCCTACGAGCAGTACTTC. The rearrangement links TRBV28 to TRBJ2-7, with D possibly matching TRBD1 (5 bases). The CDR3 is made up of 14 amino acids. Germline CDR1 is MDHEN and CDR2 is SYDVKM. V shed 7 bases and J shed 0 bases, with 13 bases lying between them.

The CDR3: CASSLEALETQYF. The CDR3 nucleotides are TGCGCCAGCAGCTTGGAAGCGTTAGAGACCCAGTACTTC. V usage is TRBV5-1 and J usage is TRBJ2-5; D ambiguous. Germline loops: CDR1 SGHRS, CDR2 YFSETQ. Between the trimmed V and J ends, which lost 0 bases and 4 bases, there was a span of 7 bases. The length of the CDR3 is 13 residues.

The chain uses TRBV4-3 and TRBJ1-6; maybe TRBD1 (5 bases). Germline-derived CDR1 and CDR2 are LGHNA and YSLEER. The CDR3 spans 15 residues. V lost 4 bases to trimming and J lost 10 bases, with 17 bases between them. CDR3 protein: CASSPWQGISSPLHF. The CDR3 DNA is TGCGCCAGCAGCCCATGGCAGGGAATTAGCTCACCCCTCCACTTT.

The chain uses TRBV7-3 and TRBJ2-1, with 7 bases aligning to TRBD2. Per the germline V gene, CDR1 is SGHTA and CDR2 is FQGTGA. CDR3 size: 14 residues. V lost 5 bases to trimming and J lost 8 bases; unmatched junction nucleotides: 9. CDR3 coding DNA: TGTGCCAGCAGCCCTGGACTAGTGTACGATGAGCAGTTCTTC. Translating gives CASSPGLVYDEQFF.

As DNA, the CDR3 is TGTGCCAGCAGCACCCGACTAGCGGGGAACACCGGGGAGCTGTTTTTT. It translates to CASSTRLAGNTGELFF. J is TRBJ2-2 and V is TRBV7-2; 10 bases align to TRBD2. The trim removed 5 bases at V and 1 base at J, leaving 4 bases unmatched. In germline, CDR1 is SGHTA, CDR2 FQGNSA. The CDR3 has 16 residues.

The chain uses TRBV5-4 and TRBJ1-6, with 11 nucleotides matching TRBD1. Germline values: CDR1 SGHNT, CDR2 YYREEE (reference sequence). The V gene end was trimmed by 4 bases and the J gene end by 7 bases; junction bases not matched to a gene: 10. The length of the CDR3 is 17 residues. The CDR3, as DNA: TGTGCCAGCAGCCGTCCCGGGACAGGGGGTGGAAATTCACCCCTCCACTTT. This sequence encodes CASSRPGTGGGNSPLHF.

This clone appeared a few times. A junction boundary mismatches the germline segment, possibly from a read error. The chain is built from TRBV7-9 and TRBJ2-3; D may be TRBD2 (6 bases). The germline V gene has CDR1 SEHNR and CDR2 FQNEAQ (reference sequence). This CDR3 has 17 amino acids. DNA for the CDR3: TGTTCCAGCAACCGAGAGGGGACTTCCCGCAGCACAGATACGCAGTATTTT. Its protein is CSSNREGTSRSTDTQYF. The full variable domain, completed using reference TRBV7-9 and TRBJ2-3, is DTGVSQNPRHKITKRGQNVTFRCDPISEHNRLYWYRQTLGQGPEFLTYFQNEAQLEKSRLLSDRFSAERPKGSFSTLEIQRTEQGDSAMYLCSSNREGTSRSTDTQYFGPGTRLTVL.

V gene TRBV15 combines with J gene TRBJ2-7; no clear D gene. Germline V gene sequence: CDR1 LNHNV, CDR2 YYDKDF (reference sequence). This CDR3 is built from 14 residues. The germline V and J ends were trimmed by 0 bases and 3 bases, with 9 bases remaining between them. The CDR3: CATSRDPGSYEQYF. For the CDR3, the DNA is TGTGCCACCAGCAGAGACCCAGGAAGCTACGAGCAGTACTTC.

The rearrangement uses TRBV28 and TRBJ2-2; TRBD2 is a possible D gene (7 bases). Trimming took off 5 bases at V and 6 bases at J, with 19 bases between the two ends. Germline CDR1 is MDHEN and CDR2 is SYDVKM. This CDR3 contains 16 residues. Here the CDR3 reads CASSPTYGEGAGELFF. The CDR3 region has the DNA TGTGCCAGCAGTCCCACCTACGGGGAGGGGGCCGGGGAGCTGTTTTTT. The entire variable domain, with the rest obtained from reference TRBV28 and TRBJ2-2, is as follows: DVKVTQSSRYLVKRTGEKVFLECVQDMDHENMFWYRQDPGLGLRLIYFSYDVKMKEKGDIPEGYSVSREKKERFSLILESASTNQTSMYLCASSPTYGEGAGELFFGEGSRLTVL.

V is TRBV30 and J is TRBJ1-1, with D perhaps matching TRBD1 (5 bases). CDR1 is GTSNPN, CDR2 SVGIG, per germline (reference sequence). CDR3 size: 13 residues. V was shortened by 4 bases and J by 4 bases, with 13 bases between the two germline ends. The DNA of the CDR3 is TGTGCCTGGAAGGCAGGGAGGGGCACTGAAGCTTTCTTT. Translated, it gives CAWKAGRGTEAFF.

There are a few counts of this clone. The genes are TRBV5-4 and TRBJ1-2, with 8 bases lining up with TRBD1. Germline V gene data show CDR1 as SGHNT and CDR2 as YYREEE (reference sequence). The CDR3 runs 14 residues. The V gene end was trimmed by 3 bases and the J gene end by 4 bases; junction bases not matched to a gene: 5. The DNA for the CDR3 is TGTGCCAGCAGCTCGGGACAGGTAGCCTATGGCTACACCTTC. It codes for CASSSGQVAYGYTF.

CDR3 residues: CASSFWSGTYNSPLHF. The CDR3 nucleotides read TGTGCCAGCAGCTTTTGGTCGGGGACCTATAATTCACCCCTCCACTTT. The V and J genes are TRBV5-6 and TRBJ1-6, with D unresolved. V dropped 2 bases and J dropped 2 bases, with 11 bases sitting between them. Germline CDR1 is SGHDT and CDR2 is YYEEEE. The CDR3 totals 16 residues.

CDR3 nucleotide sequence: TGTGCCTGTAGCGGGAGGGCCGACAATGAGCAGTTCTTC. This codes for CACSGRADNEQFF. V usage is TRBV30 and J usage is TRBJ2-1; 11 bases align to TRBD2. After removal of 6 bases from V and 5 bases from J, the junction contained 3 bases not matched to a gene. Germline V lookup: CDR1 GTSNPN, CDR2 SVGIG (reference sequence). This CDR3 contains 13 residues. Drawing the rest from reference TRBV30 and TRBJ2-1, the complete variable domain is SQTIHQWPATLVQPVGSPLSLECTVEGTSNPNLYWYRQAAGRGLQLLFYSVGIGQISSEVPQNLSASRPQDRQFILSSKKLLLSDSGFYLCACSGRADNEQFFGPGTRLTVL.

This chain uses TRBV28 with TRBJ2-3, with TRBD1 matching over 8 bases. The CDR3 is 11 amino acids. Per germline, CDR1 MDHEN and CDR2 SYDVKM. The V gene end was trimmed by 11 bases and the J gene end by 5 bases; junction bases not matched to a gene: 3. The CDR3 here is CASTGVDTQYF. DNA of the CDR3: TGTGCCTCGACAGGGGTAGATACGCAGTATTTT.

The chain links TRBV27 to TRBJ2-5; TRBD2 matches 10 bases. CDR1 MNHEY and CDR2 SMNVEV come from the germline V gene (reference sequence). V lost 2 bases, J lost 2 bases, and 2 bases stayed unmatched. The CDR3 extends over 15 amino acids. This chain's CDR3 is CASSLATSGQETQYF. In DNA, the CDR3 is TGTGCCAGCAGTTTAGCGACTAGCGGGCAAGAGACCCAGTACTTC.

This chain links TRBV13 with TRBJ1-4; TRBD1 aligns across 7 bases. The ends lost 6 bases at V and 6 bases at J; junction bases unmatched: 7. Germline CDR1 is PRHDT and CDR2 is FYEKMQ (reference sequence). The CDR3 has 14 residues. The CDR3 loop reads CASRSRGGDEKLFF. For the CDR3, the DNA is TGTGCCAGCAGGTCGAGAGGGGGCGATGAAAAACTGTTTTTT.

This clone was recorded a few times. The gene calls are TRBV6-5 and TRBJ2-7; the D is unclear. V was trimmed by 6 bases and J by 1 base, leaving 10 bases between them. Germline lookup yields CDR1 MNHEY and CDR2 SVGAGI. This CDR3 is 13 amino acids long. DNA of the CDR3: TGTGCCAGCAGACCTGACAATTCCTACGAGCAGTACTTC. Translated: CASRPDNSYEQYF.

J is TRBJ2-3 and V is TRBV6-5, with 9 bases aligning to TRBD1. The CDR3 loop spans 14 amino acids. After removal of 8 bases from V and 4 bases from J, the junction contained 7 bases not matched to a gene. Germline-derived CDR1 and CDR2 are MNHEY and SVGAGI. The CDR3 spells CASGRGTGPDTQYF. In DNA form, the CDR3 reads TGTGCCAGCGGCCGCGGGACAGGGCCAGATACGCAGTATTTT.

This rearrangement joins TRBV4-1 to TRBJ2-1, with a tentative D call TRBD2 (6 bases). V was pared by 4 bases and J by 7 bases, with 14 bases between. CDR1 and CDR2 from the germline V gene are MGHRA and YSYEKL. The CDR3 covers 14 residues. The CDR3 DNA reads TGCGCCAGCAGCCTCACGGGAGAGGCGAATGAGCAGTTCTTC. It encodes CASSLTGEANEQFF.

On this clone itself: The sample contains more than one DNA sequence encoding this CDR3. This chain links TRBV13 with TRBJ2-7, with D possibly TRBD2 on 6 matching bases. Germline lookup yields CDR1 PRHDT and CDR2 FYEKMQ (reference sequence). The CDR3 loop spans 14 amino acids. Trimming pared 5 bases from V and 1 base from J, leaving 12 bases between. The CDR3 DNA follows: TGTGCCAGCAGCCAGTGGGGGGATTCCTACGAGCAGTACTTC. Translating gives CASSQWGDSYEQYF.